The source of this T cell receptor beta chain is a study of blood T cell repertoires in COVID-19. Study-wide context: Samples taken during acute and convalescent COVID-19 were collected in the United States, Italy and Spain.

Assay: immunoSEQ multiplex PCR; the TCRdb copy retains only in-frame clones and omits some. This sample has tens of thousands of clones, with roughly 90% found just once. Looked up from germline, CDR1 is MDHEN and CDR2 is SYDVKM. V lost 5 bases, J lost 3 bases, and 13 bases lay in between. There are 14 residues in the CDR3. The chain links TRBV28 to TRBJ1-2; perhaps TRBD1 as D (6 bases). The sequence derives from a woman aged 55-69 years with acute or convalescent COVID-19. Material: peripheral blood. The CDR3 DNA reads TGTGCCAGCAGTCCAAGTCGGACAGACTATGGCTACACCTTC. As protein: CASSPSRTDYGYTF.